One and the same sample provided the 13 T cell receptor beta chains below, sequenced in a study of T cell changes during pregnancy in multiple sclerosis. Produced via immunoSEQ multiplex PCR; TCRdb's table is partial and in-frame only. The sample has just over 60,000 clones, approximately 92% seen once. Sequencing used peripheral blood, obtained in the second trimester of pregnancy. Source of these receptors: a female donor in good health, enrolled as a control in a pregnancy study.

The rearrangement uses TRBV19 and TRBJ2-7, with no clear D. The CDR3 has 15 amino acids. CDR1 and CDR2 from the germline V gene are LNHDA and SQIVND (reference sequence). V lost 6 bases, J lost 5 bases, and 20 bases lay in between. The CDR3 spells CASSNGPMAVHEQYF. For the CDR3, the DNA is TGTGCCAGTAGCAATGGCCCGATGGCCGTGCACGAGCAGTACTTC.

This clone was counted between two and nine times. The V gene is TRBV6-5, the J gene TRBJ1-6; D is ambiguous. The CDR3 extends over 16 amino acids. V dropped 0 bases and J dropped 8 bases, with 14 bases sitting between them. Germline CDR1 reads MNHEY; CDR2 reads SVGAGI. CDR3 in DNA: TGTGCCAGCAGTTACTCCCCGGAGGGTCACCATTCACCCCTCCACTTT. Encoded protein: CASSYSPEGHHSPLHF.

This clone was detected only once. V gene TRBV7-9 combines with J gene TRBJ2-3, with D tentatively TRBD2 (5 bases). CDR3 length: 16 amino acids. V dropped 5 bases and J dropped 4 bases, with 19 bases sitting between them. CDR1 is SEHNR, CDR2 FQNEAQ, per germline (reference sequence). The CDR3 DNA reads TGTGCCAGCAGCCATTATACCGCTAGCAGCCCAGATACGCAGTATTTT. It specifies CASSHYTASSPDTQYF.

J is TRBJ2-2 and V is TRBV5-1, with 8 bases aligning to TRBD2. The CDR3 is 15 residues long. Germline CDR1 and CDR2: SGHRS and YFSETQ. The V gene end was trimmed by 4 bases and the J gene end by 3 bases; junction bases not matched to a gene: 5. CDR3 in amino acids: CASSEGLGDTGELFF. The CDR3 nucleotides read TGCGCCAGCAGCGAGGGACTAGGTGACACCGGGGAGCTGTTTTTT.

V is TRBV7-8 and J is TRBJ1-5, with D uncertain. Trimming left V 3 bases short and J 2 bases short, with 14 bases between. The CDR3 is made up of 16 amino acids. CDR1 and CDR2 (germline): SGHVS, FQNEAQ. CDR3 nucleotides: TGTGCCAGCAGCTTGAGTATCGGGGAGGGCAATCAGCCCCAGCATTTT. Translation: CASSLSIGEGNQPQHF.

This clone was counted a single time. This rearrangement joins TRBV5-4 to TRBJ2-1; TRBD1 aligns across 9 bases. V lost 4 bases, J lost 1 base, and 3 bases stayed unmatched. This CDR3 comprises 15 residues. CDR1 and CDR2 (germline): SGHNT, YYREEE (reference sequence). Here the CDR3 DNA reads TGTGCCAGCAGCCCGGGACAGGGTTCCTACAATGAGCAGTTCTTC. Its protein product is CASSPGQGSYNEQFF.

The V and J genes are TRBV5-1 and TRBJ2-7, with D possibly matching TRBD2 (5 bases). CDR1 and CDR2 (germline): SGHRS, YFSETQ. Trimming pared 0 bases from V and 6 bases from J, leaving 16 bases between. The CDR3 sequence is 15 residues long. The CDR3 nucleotides are TGCGCCAGCAGCTTGGGTCAGGAGGTCGTGGCCGAGCAGTACTTC. As protein: CASSLGQEVVAEQYF. The full variable domain, rest sourced from reference TRBV5-1 and TRBJ2-7, is KAGVTQTPRYLIKTRGQQVTLSCSPISGHRSVSWYQQTPGQGLQFLFEYFSETQRNKGNFPGRFSGRQFSNSRSEMNVSTLELGDSALYLCASSLGQEVVAEQYFGPGTRLTVT.

The chain has TRBV7-2 and TRBJ1-6; D perhaps matches TRBD1 (6 bases). CDR3 size: 16 residues. V was trimmed by 1 base and J by 10 bases, leaving 17 bases between them. CDR1 SGHTA and CDR2 FQGNSA come from the germline V gene. In nucleotides, the CDR3 is TGTGCCAGCAGCTTAGTTGGGGGCCCGGTAGGATCACCCCTCCACTTT. This encodes CASSLVGGPVGSPLHF. The full variable domain, in which reference TRBV7-2 and TRBJ1-6 provide the parts outside the CDR3, is GAGVSQSPSNKVTEKGKDVELRCDPISGHTALYWYRQSLGQGLEFLIYFQGNSAPDKSGLPSDRFSAERTGGSVSTLTIQRTQQEDSAVYLCASSLVGGPVGSPLHFGNGTRLTVT.

The V and J genes are TRBV7-3 and TRBJ2-6; D remains unclear. Trimming shortened V by 1 base and J by 2 bases, and 3 bases separated the two germline ends. The germline V gene encodes CDR1 SGHTA and CDR2 FQGTGA. The CDR3 contains 14 residues. The chain's CDR3 is CASSLRPGANVLTF. DNA for the CDR3: TGTGCCAGCAGCTTAAGGCCTGGGGCCAACGTCCTGACTTTC.

This clone turned up a few times. This rearrangement joins TRBV9 to TRBJ2-5; possible D gene TRBD1, 5 bases. CDR3 size: 14 residues. In germline, CDR1 is SGDLS, CDR2 YYNGEE. V was shortened by 0 bases and J by 2 bases, with 8 bases between the two germline ends. CDR3 bases: TGTGCCAGCAGCGTAGAAGGACAACAAGAGACCCAGTACTTC. It specifies CASSVEGQQETQYF.

This sequence joins TRBV28 and TRBJ1-6, with no clear D. This CDR3 is 17 amino acids long. Between the trimmed V and J ends, which lost 0 bases and 0 bases, there was a span of 9 bases. CDR1 is MDHEN and CDR2 is SYDVKM in the germline V gene. CDR3 nucleotide sequence: TGTGCCAGCAGTTTATGGACTTTGAGCTCCTATAATTCACCCCTCCACTTT. It encodes CASSLWTLSSYNSPLHF.

The chain uses TRBV5-5 and TRBJ1-1; possibly TRBD1 for D (5 bases). Trimming stripped 0 bases from V and 0 bases from J, with 18 bases between. The CDR3 is made up of 18 amino acids. Germline V gene data show CDR1 as SGHKS and CDR2 as YYEKEE (reference sequence). CDR3 nucleotide sequence: TGTGCCAGCAGCTTGGGGGGCTGGGGCGCCGACATGAACACTGAAGCTTTCTTT. It yields the protein CASSLGGWGADMNTEAFF. Full variable domain (rest looked up from reference TRBV5-5 and TRBJ1-1): DAGVTQSPTHLIKTRGQQVTLRCSPISGHKSVSWYQQVLGQGPQFIFQYYEKEERGRGNFPDRFSARQFPNYSSELNVNALLLGDSALYLCASSLGGWGADMNTEAFFGQGTRLTVV.

The chain is built from TRBV9 and TRBJ2-7; 7 nucleotides align to TRBD2. The ends lost 3 bases at V and 3 bases at J; junction bases unmatched: 6. The CDR3 sequence is 14 residues long. Germline V gene data show CDR1 as SGDLS and CDR2 as YYNGEE. The CDR3 protein is CASSAREISYEQYF. For the CDR3, the DNA is TGTGCCAGCAGCGCGCGGGAGATTAGCTACGAGCAGTACTTC.